This is a list of T cell receptor beta chains from one sample in a study of CD8+CD57+ T cells in acquired aplastic anemia. TCRdb passed the reads through MiXCR, listing each CDR3 protein once. The sample gives some 200,000 distinct CDR3 sequences, approximately 48% of which show up once; 8% to 10% is in the top ten. Input material: sorted CD4+, CD8+, or CD8+CD57+ T cells (not recorded which) from PBMCs. The origin of the receptors is a human donor with aplastic anemia. The CDR3 runs from the conserved cysteine through the conserved F or W. The D gene is left open where the match is weak. Clone size, where shown, is once, few, many, or a class for clones that have expanded.

CDR3aa	CDR3nt	j_gene	d_gene	abundance	v_gene
CASSPLRENEQFF	TGTGCCAGCTCACCCCTCAGGGAAAATGAGCAGTTCTTC	TRBJ2-1	NA	NA	TRBV18
CASSGRSNTGELFF	TGTGCCAGCAGTGGCAGATCGAACACCGGGGAGCTGTTTTTT	TRBJ2-2	NA	NA	TRBV2
CASSPSASGYGYTF	TGTGCCAGTAGTCCCTCCGCAAGCGGCTATGGCTACACCTTC	TRBJ1-2	NA	NA	TRBV19
CASSVAYNEQFF	TGTGCCAGCAGTGTCGCTTACAATGAGCAGTTCTTC	TRBJ2-1	NA	many	TRBV2
CSARDLGRPREGYTF	TGCAGTGCTAGAGATTTGGGCAGGCCCAGGGAAGGCTACACCTTC	TRBJ1-2	NA	NA	TRBV20-1
CASSSDGQGSQPQHF	TGTGCCAGCAGCTCTGACGGACAGGGATCTCAGCCCCAGCATTTT	TRBJ1-5	TRBD1	many	TRBV2
CAWPYEQYF	TGTGCCTGGCCCTACGAGCAGTACTTC	TRBJ2-7	NA	NA	TRBV7-2
CSASPDAYNEQFF	TGCAGTGCTAGCCCTGACGCCTACAATGAGCAGTTCTTC	TRBJ2-1	NA	many	TRBV20-1
CASSQVRGSTEQFF	TGTGCCAGCAGCCAAGTACGGGGCAGCACTGAGCAGTTCTTC	TRBJ2-1	NA	NA	TRBV3-1
CSVEVPGNYGYTF	TGCAGTGTCGAAGTCCCGGGGAACTATGGCTACACCTTC	TRBJ1-2	NA	NA	TRBV20-1
CATSDRGQGETQYF	TGTGCCACCAGTGACCGTGGACAGGGGGAGACCCAGTACTTC	TRBJ2-5	TRBD1	NA	TRBV24-1
CASSYGRLGEQYF	TGTGCCAGCAGCTACGGTCGATTAGGCGAGCAGTACTTC	TRBJ2-7	NA	NA	TRBV7-8
CVSSPAGMNTEAFF	TGTGTCAGCTCACCAGCAGGTATGAACACTGAAGCTTTCTTT	TRBJ1-1	NA	NA	TRBV18
CASSYRIYGRGGSWTQYF	TGTGCCAGCAGTTATCGCATCTACGGTCGGGGAGGGAGTTGGACCCAGTACTTC	TRBJ2-5	TRBD2	many	TRBV6-5
CAISPGEETQYF	TGTGCCATTTCCCCGGGGGAAGAGACCCAGTACTTC	TRBJ2-5	NA	NA	TRBV10-3
CASGLVPGRELFF	TGTGCTAGTGGTTTGGTACCGGGGCGGGAGCTGTTTTTT	TRBJ2-2	NA	many	TRBV12-5
CASSSGQSHSPLHF	TGCGCCAGCAGCTCGGGACAGAGTCATTCTCCCCTCCACTTT	TRBJ1-6	TRBD1	NA	TRBV5-1
CSERRGFDNEQFF	TGCAGCGAACGGAGGGGTTTCGACAATGAGCAGTTCTTC	TRBJ2-1	NA	NA	TRBV29-1
CASSYPGETQYF	TGTGCCAGCAGTTACCCGGGGGAGACCCAGTACTTC	TRBJ2-5	NA	once	TRBV6-5
CATSGGPGATDTQYF	TGTGCCACCAGTGGAGGCCCGGGGGCGACAGATACGCAGTATTTT	TRBJ2-3	NA	few	TRBV24-1
CASSFLSLVGRGDGYTF	TGTGCCAGCAGCTTCCTCAGTTTGGTGGGTCGCGGGGATGGCTACACCTTC	TRBJ1-2	NA	NA	TRBV11-2
CASSGGVGYNSPLHF	TGCGCCAGCAGCGGCGGGGTCGGCTATAATTCACCCCTCCACTTT	TRBJ1-6	NA	many	TRBV5-1
CASSAGTGTQYF	TGTGCCAGCAGCGCCGGGACAGGGACCCAGTACTTC	TRBJ2-5	TRBD1	NA	TRBV5-4
CASSWSSGSKNIQYF	TGTGCCAGCAGCTGGAGTAGCGGGAGCAAAAACATTCAGTACTTC	TRBJ2-4	TRBD2	few	TRBV11-3
CSASPQVRLAGGNEQFF	TGCAGTGCTAGCCCCCAAGTGCGGCTAGCGGGGGGCAATGAGCAGTTCTTC	TRBJ2-1	TRBD2	many	TRBV20-1
CASSFGQTTYEQYF	TGCGCCAGCAGCTTCGGACAGACCACCTACGAGCAGTACTTC	TRBJ2-7	NA	NA	TRBV5-1
CASRPGTGTTGELFF	TGTGCCAGTAGACCCGGGACAGGGACCACCGGGGAGCTGTTTTTT	TRBJ2-2	TRBD1	few	TRBV19
CASSESGGRGEKLFF	TGTGCCAGCAGTGAATCGGGGGGCCGGGGTGAAAAACTGTTTTTT	TRBJ1-4	NA	many	TRBV2
CASSPRQQETQYF	TGTGCCAGCAGCCCTCGACAGCAAGAGACCCAGTACTTC	TRBJ2-5	NA	NA	TRBV7-9
CASIGGGEGYTF	TGTGCCAGCATAGGGGGCGGGGAAGGCTACACCTTC	TRBJ1-2	TRBD1	NA	TRBV2
CSGGQIQETQYF	TGCAGCGGTGGACAGATCCAAGAGACCCAGTACTTC	TRBJ2-5	NA	once	TRBV29-1
CASSGQGYTSDTQYF	TGCGCCAGCAGTGGTCAGGGGTACACATCAGATACGCAGTATTTT	TRBJ2-3	NA	NA	TRBV10-1
CAISESRGTGNTIYF	TGTGCCATCAGTGAGTCGAGGGGAACCGGAAACACCATATATTTT	TRBJ1-3	NA	NA	TRBV10-3
CASSVRDRGHYGYTF	TGTGCCAGCAGTGTCCGGGACAGGGGGCATTATGGCTACACCTTC	TRBJ1-2	TRBD1	NA	TRBV6-1
CASREGLAGSYEQYF	TGTGCCAGCAGAGAGGGACTAGCGGGGAGCTACGAGCAGTACTTC	TRBJ2-7	TRBD2	NA	TRBV2
CAISSGIGAKSYEQYF	TGTGCCATCTCTTCGGGGATCGGGGCCAAGTCCTACGAGCAGTACTTC	TRBJ2-7	NA	once	TRBV10-3
CSVADPKGYGYTF	TGCAGCGTTGCTGACCCGAAGGGCTATGGCTACACCTTC	TRBJ1-2	NA	NA	TRBV29-1
CSVEERFGYTF	TGCAGCGTTGAAGAACGGTTCGGCTACACCTTC	TRBJ1-2	NA	NA	TRBV29-1
CAISGRDSPNYGYTF	TGTGCCATCAGTGGTAGGGACAGTCCTAACTATGGCTACACCTTC	TRBJ1-2	TRBD1	NA	TRBV10-3
CASSDRGTYKETQYF	TGTGCCAGCAGTGATAGGGGGACCTACAAGGAGACCCAGTACTTC	TRBJ2-5	NA	NA	TRBV2
CASSGTGTGYTF	TGTGCCAGCAGTGGGACAGGGACCGGCTACACCTTC	TRBJ1-2	TRBD1	NA	TRBV6-1
CASSGGQWATQYF	TGTGCCAGCAGTGGGGGACAGTGGGCGACCCAGTACTTC	TRBJ2-5	TRBD1	NA	TRBV28
CASIPGLAIDEQFF	TGTGCCAGCATACCGGGACTAGCGATCGATGAGCAGTTCTTC	TRBJ2-1	TRBD2	NA	TRBV2
CASSIDLAAYGYTF	TGTGCCAGTAGTATCGACCTTGCGGCCTATGGCTACACCTTC	TRBJ1-2	NA	few	TRBV19
CASSIGRGGNTGELFF	TGTGCCAGTAGTATCGGTCGGGGCGGGAACACCGGGGAGCTGTTTTTT	TRBJ2-2	NA	NA	TRBV19
CASSQDLSEAFF	TGCGCCAGCAGCCAAGATCTCTCCGAAGCTTTCTTT	TRBJ1-1	NA	NA	TRBV4-1
CASSTRTAPYEQYF	TGTGCCAGCAGCACTCGGACAGCCCCCTACGAGCAGTACTTC	TRBJ2-7	NA	once	TRBV7-2
CASSIRRGWGQPQHF	TGTGCCAGTAGTATAAGGAGGGGGTGGGGGCAGCCCCAGCATTTT	TRBJ1-5	NA	many	TRBV19
CASTPGQGLSYEQYF	TGTGCCAGTACCCCCGGACAGGGCCTTAGCTACGAGCAGTACTTC	TRBJ2-7	TRBD1	NA	TRBV19
CSVRGASRSNEKLFF	TGCAGTGTCAGAGGGGCAAGCAGGTCTAATGAAAAACTGTTTTTT	TRBJ1-4	NA	once	TRBV20-1
CASSSPVGGNTGELFF	TGTGCCAGCAGCTCCCCCGTTGGGGGGAACACCGGGGAGCTGTTTTTT	TRBJ2-2	NA	NA	TRBV11-1
CAWSSGLARAQFF	TGTGCCTGGAGTTCTGGACTAGCGAGGGCTCAGTTCTTC	TRBJ2-1	TRBD2	few	TRBV30
CASSPGQEGSPLHF	TGTGCCAGCAGTCCCGGACAGGAGGGTTCACCCCTCCACTTT	TRBJ1-6	TRBD1	NA	TRBV6-1
CATSDPGQGYQETQYF	TGTGCCACCAGTGATCCGGGACAGGGGTACCAAGAGACCCAGTACTTC	TRBJ2-5	TRBD1	NA	TRBV24-1